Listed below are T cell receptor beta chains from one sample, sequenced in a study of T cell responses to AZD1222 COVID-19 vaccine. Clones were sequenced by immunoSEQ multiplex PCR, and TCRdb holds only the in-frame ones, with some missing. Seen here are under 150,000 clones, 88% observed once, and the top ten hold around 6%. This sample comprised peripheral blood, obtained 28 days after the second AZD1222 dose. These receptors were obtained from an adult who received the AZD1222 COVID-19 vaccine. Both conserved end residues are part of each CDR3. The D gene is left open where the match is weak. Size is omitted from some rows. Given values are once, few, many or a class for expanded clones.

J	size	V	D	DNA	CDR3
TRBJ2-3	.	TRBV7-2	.	TGTGCCAGCAGCTCCCAGGGAGATACGCAGTATTTT	CASSSQGDTQYF
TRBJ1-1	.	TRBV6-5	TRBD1	TGTGCCAGCAGTCGCCCGGGACAGGGGAGGTCTGAAGCTTTCTTT	CASSRPGQGRSEAFF
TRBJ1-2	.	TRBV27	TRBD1	TGTGCCAGCAGCCCCGACTGGGACAGGGGGCGCGTCTACGGCTACACCTTC	CASSPDWDRGRVYGYTF
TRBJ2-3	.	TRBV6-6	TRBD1	TGTGCCAGCAGAGGACAGGGGAATCGAGATACGCAGTATTTT	CASRGQGNRDTQYF
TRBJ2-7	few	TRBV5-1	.	TGCGCCAGCAGGGATTACTACGAGCAGTACTTC	CASRDYYEQYF
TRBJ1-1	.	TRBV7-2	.	TGTGCCAGCAGCTTGAGCGGGGGGGACACTGAAGCTTTCTTT	CASSLSGGDTEAFF
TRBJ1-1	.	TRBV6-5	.	TGTGCCAGCAGTTACTCGAGACAGAACACTGAAGCTTTCTTT	CASSYSRQNTEAFF
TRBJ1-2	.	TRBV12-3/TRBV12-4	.	TGTGCCAGCAGTTTTGCGGGAAACGGCTACACCTTC	CASSFAGNGYTF
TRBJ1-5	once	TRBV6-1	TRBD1	TGTGCCAGCAGCCGACAGGGTGGGGGCAATCAGCCCCAGCATTTT	CASSRQGGGNQPQHF
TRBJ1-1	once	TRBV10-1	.	TGCGCCAGCAGTGCGGAGTGGGGCACTGAAGCTTTCTTT	CASSAEWGTEAFF
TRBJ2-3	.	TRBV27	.	TGTGCCAGCAGTAGGTCAGATACGCAGTATTTT	CASSRSDTQYF
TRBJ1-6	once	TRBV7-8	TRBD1	TGTGCCAGCAGCTTAACCACAGGGGGCGGTTCACCCCTCCACTTT	CASSLTTGGGSPLHF
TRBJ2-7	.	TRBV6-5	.	TGTGCCAGCAGCGACACGGGACGGATCTACGAGCAGTACTTC	CASSDTGRIYEQYF
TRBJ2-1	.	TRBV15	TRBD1	TGTGCCACCAGCAGCCGGGACAGGGATAGCAATGAGCAGTTCTTC	CATSSRDRDSNEQFF
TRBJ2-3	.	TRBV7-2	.	TGTGCCAGCAGCTTAGTTTTTGAAGATACGCAGTATTTT	CASSLVFEDTQYF
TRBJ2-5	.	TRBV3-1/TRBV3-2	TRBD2	TGTGCCAGCAGCCAACGGGCTAGCGGGGCTGCAGAGACCCAGTACTTC	CASSQRASGAAETQYF
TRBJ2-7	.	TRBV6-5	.	TGTGCCAGCGTCTCCCCTAAAACGCTCTCCTACGAGCAGTACTTC	CASVSPKTLSYEQYF
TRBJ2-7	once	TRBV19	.	TGTGCCAGTGCCCGGTACAACACCTACGAGCAGTACTTC	CASARYNTYEQYF
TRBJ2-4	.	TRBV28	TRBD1	TGTGCCAGTACGACAGGGGCCAAAAACATTCAGTACTTC	CASTTGAKNIQYF
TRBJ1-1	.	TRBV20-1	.	TGCAGTGCTAGCACAGAAAAAGCTTTCTTT	CSASTEKAFF
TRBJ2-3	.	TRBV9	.	TGTGCCAGCAGCCAAAGCCCCTCGCCGGATACGCAGTATTTT	CASSQSPSPDTQYF
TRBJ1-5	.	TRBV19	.	TGTGCCAGTAGTATAGTGATCGGTTTGGCGGTTGATGGTCAGCCCCAGCATTTT	CASSIVIGLAVDGQPQHF
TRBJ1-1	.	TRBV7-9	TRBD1	TGTGCCAGCAGTCTTGGACAGGGAAACACTGAAGCTTTCTTT	CASSLGQGNTEAFF
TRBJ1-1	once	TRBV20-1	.	TGCAGTGCTACGTCGGGAACTGAAGCTTTCTTT	CSATSGTEAFF
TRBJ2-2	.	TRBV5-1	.	TGCGCCACCCGACGGGGGCCGGTCACCGGGGAGCTGTTTTTT	CATRRGPVTGELFF
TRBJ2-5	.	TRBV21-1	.	TGTGCCAGCAGCAACCTCTCCGGGCGGGGAAAGACCCAGTACTTC	CASSNLSGRGKTQYF
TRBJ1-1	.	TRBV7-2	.	TGTGCCAGCAGCTCCGGAGGCGGGGGAGGTTCGAGCACTGAAGCTTTCTTT	CASSSGGGGGSSTEAFF
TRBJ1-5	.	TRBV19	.	TGTGCCAGTAGTTTACAGGGTAGCAATCAGCCCCAGCATTTT	CASSLQGSNQPQHF
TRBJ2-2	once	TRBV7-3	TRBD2	TGTGCCAGCAGCTTAACCGGCGGGGGATCGAACACCGGGGAGCTGTTTTTT	CASSLTGGGSNTGELFF
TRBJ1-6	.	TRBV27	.	TGTGCCAGCACCATTTCGGCGGCGAGTAATTCACCCCTCCACTTT	CASTISAASNSPLHF
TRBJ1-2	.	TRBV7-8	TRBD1	TGTGCCAGCAGCTCCCAGGGACAGGGGACAGGCTATGGCTACACCTTC	CASSSQGQGTGYGYTF
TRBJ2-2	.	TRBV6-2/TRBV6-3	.	TGTGCCAGCAGTTCCTACGTAGGGGCCGGGGAGCTGTTTTTT	CASSSYVGAGELFF
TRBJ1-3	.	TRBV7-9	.	TGTGCTGGGGGAAACACCATATATTTT	CAGGNTIYF
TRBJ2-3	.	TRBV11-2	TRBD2	TGTGCCAGCAGCTTAGAGCGCGGGGGGAAAAACACGCAGTATTTT	CASSLERGGKNTQYF
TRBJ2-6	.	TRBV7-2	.	TGTGCCAGCAGCTTCGGGTCGGCTGGGGCCAACGTCCTGACTTTC	CASSFGSAGANVLTF
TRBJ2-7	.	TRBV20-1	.	TGCAGTGCTAAATCTGGCCACGAGCAGTACTTC	CSAKSGHEQYF
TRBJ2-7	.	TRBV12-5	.	TGTGCTAGTGGACCCTTCGACGAGCAGTACTTC	CASGPFDEQYF
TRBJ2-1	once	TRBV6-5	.	TGTGCCAGCAGTACCTTAGGGACTGAGCAGTTCTTC	CASSTLGTEQFF
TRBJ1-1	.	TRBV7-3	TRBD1	TGTGCCAGCGGGACAGACATGAACACTGAAGCTTTCTTT	CASGTDMNTEAFF
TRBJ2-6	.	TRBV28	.	TGTGCCAGCAGTTTTACGAGAAGAGGCACTCGAAGCTCTGGGGCCAACGTCCTGACTTTC	CASSFTRRGTRSSGANVLTF
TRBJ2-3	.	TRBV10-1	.	TGCGCCAGCAGTTTCCAAATCACAGATACGCAGTATTTT	CASSFQITDTQYF
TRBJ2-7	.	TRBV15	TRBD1	TGTGCCACCAGCATTGGGACAGGGAACTACGAGCAGTACTTC	CATSIGTGNYEQYF
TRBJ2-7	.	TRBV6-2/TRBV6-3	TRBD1	TGTGCCAGCAGTTACTCGACAGGGAATGCCGCGTCGTCCGAGCAGTACTTC	CASSYSTGNAASSEQYF
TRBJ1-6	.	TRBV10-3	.	TGTGCCATCAGCCAACAAGGATCGAATTCACCCCTCCACTTT	CAISQQGSNSPLHF
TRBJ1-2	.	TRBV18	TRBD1	TGTGCCAGCTCACCACCCGGGACAGGGAACTATGGCTACACCTTC	CASSPPGTGNYGYTF
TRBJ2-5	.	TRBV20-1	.	TGCAGTGCCTCCGTTGAGACCCAGTACTTC	CSASVETQYF
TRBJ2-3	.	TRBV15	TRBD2	TGTGCCACCACCCTTAGACTAGCGGGGGACACAGATACGCAGTATTTT	CATTLRLAGDTDTQYF
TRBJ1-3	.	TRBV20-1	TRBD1	TGCAGTGCTAGTGGGCAGGGGGCGGACACCATATATTTT	CSASGQGADTIYF
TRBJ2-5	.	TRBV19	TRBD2	TGTGCCAGTAGTATCGGGGTAGCGGGGGGACAAGAGACCCAGTACTTC	CASSIGVAGGQETQYF
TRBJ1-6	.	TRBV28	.	TGTGCCAGCAGCCCGACAGGAGTCAATAATTCACCCCTCCACTTT	CASSPTGVNNSPLHF
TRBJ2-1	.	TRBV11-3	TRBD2	TGTGCCAGCAGTCGGCTAGCGGGGGGTGAGCAGTTCTTC	CASSRLAGGEQFF
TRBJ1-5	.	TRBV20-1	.	TGCAGTGCTAGTGTTCAGAACAATCAGCCCCAGCATTTT	CSASVQNNQPQHF
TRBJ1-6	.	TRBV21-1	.	TGTGCCAGCAGCAAAAGGGGGGAAGACCGCTACCGTAATTCACCCCTCCACTTT	CASSKRGEDRYRNSPLHF
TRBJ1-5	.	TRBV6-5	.	TGTGCCAGCAGTTCCCAGTCAAATCAGCCCCAGCATTTT	CASSSQSNQPQHF
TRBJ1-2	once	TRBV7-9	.	TGTGCCAGCAGCTTAGCCTTAATAGGCCATGGCTACACCTTC	CASSLALIGHGYTF
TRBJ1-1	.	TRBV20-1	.	TGCAGTGCTAGTATGACAGGATACACTGAAGCTTTCTTT	CSASMTGYTEAFF
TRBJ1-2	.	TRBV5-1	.	TGCGCCAGCAGCTTTGGGGGTAACTATGGCTACACCTTC	CASSFGGNYGYTF
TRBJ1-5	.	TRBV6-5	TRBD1	TGTGCCAGCAGTCAACAGGGGGCGAACGGTCAGCCCCAGCATTTT	CASSQQGANGQPQHF
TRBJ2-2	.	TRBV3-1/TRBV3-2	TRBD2	TGTGCCAGCAGCTACAGCGGGGGGGCTGGCACCGGGGAGCTGTTTTTT	CASSYSGGAGTGELFF
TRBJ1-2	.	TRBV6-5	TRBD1	TGTGCCAGCAGACGGACAGGGGGGGACTATGGCTACACCTTC	CASRRTGGDYGYTF